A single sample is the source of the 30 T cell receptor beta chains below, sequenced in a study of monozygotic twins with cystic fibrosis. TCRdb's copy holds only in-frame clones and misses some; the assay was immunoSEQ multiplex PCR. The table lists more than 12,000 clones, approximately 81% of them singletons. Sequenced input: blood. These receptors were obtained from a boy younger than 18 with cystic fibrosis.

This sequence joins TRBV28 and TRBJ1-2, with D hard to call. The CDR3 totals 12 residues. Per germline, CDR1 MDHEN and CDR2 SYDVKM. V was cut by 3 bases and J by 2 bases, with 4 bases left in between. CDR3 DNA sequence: TGTGCCAGCAGTTTTAACAACTATGGCTACACCTTC. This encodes CASSFNNYGYTF.

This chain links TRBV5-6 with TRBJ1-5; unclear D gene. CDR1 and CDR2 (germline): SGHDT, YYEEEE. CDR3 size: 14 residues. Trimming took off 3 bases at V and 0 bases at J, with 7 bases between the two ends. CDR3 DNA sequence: TGTGCCAGCAGCTCCGCAGGTAGCAATCAGCCCCAGCATTTT. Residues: CASSSAGSNQPQHF.

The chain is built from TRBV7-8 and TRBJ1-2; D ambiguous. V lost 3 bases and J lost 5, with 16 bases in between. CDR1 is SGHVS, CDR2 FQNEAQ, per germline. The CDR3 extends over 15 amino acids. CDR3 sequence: CASSFPGRDWYGYTF. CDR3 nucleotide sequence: TGTGCCAGCAGCTTCCCCGGGCGGGATTGGTATGGCTACACCTTC.

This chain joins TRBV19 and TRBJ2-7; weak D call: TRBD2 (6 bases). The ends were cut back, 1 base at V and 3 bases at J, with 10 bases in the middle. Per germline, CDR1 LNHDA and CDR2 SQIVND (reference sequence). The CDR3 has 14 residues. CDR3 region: CASSIGGEVYEQYF. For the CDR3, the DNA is TGTGCCAGTAGTATAGGAGGGGAGGTCTACGAGCAGTACTTC.

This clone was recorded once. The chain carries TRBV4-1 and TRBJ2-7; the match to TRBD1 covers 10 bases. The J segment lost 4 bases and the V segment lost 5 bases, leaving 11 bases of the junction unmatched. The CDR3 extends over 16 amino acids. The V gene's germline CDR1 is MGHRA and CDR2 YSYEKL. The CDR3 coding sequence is TGCGCCAGCAGCTCTACGATGGGGACAGGGGTATACGAGCAGTACTTC. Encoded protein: CASSSTMGTGVYEQYF.

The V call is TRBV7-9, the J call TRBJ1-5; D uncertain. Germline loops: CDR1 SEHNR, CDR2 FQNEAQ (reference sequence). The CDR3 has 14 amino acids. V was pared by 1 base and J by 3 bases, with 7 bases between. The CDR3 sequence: CASSLGGPNQPQHF. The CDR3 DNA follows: TGTGCCAGCAGCTTAGGGGGTCCCAATCAGCCCCAGCATTTT.

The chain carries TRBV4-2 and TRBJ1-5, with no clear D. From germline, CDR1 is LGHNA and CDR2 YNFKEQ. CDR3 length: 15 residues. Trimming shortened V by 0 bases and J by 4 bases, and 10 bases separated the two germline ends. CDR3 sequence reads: CASSQDPTINQPQHF. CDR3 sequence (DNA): TGTGCCAGCAGCCAAGATCCCACCATTAATCAGCCCCAGCATTTT.

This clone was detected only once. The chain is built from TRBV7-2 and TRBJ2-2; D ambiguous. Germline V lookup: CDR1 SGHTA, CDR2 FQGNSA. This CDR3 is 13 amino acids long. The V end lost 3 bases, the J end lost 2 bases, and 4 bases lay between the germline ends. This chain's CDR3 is CASSFPNTGELFF. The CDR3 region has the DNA TGTGCCAGCAGCTTCCCCAACACCGGGGAGCTGTTTTTT.

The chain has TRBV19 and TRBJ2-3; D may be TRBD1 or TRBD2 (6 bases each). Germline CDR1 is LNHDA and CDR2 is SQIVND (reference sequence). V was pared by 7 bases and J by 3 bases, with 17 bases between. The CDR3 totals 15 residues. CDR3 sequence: CASMAPGALTDTQYF. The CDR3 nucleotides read TGTGCCAGTATGGCCCCGGGGGCTCTTACAGATACGCAGTATTTT.

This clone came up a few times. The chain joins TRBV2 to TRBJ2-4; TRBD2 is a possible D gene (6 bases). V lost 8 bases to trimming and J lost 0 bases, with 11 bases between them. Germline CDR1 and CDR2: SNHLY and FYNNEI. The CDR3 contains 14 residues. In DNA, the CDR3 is TGTGCCAGCGGGGGAGGAGCAGCCAAAAACATTCAGTACTTC. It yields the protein CASGGGAAKNIQYF.

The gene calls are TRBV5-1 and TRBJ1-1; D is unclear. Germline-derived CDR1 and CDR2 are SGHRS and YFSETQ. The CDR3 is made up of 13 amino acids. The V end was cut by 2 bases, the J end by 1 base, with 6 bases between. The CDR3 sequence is CASSLSENTEAFF. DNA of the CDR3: TGCGCCAGCAGCTTATCAGAGAACACTGAAGCTTTCTTT.

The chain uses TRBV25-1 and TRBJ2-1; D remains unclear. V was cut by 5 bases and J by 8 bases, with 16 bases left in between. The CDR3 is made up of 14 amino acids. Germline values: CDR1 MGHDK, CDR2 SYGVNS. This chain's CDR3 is CASSRVSTADEQFF. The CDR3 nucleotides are TGTGCCAGCAGTCGGGTCAGTACTGCAGATGAGCAGTTCTTC. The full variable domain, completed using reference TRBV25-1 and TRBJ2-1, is EADIYQTPRYLVIGTGKKITLECSQTMGHDKMYWYQQDPGMELHLIHYSYGVNSTEKGDLSSESTVSRIRTEHFPLTLESARPSHTSQYLCASSRVSTADEQFFGPGTRLTVL.

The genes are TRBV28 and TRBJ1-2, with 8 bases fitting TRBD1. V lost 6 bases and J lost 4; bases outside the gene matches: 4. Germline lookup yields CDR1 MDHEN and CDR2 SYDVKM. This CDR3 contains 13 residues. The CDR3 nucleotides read TGTGCCAGCAGCAAGACAGGGGTCTATGGCTACACCTTC. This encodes CASSKTGVYGYTF.

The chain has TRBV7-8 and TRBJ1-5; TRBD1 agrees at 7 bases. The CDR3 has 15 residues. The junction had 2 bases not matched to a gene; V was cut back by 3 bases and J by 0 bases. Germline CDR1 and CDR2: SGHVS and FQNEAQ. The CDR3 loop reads CASSLGQSSNQPQHF. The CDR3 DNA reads TGTGCCAGCAGCTTGGGACAGTCTAGCAATCAGCCCCAGCATTTT.

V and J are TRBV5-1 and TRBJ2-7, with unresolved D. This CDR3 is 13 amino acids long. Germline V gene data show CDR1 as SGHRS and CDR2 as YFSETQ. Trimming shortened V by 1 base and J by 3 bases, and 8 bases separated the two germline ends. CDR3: CASSLSLVYEQYF. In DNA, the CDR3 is TGCGCCAGCAGCTTGAGTCTTGTCTACGAGCAGTACTTC.

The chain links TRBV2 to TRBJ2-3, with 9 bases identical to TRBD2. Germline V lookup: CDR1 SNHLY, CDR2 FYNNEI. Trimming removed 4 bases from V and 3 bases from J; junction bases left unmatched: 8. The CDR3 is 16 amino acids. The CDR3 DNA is TGTGCCAGCAGTGCAGTAGCGGGAGAGCTGACAGATACGCAGTATTTT. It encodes CASSAVAGELTDTQYF.

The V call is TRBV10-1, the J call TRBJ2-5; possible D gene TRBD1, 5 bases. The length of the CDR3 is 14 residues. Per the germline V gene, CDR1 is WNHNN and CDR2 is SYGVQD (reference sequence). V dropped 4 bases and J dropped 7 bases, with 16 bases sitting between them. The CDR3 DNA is TGCGCCAGCAGTGTTCAAGCCCCAGGGTCGACCCAGTACTTC. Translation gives CASSVQAPGSTQYF.

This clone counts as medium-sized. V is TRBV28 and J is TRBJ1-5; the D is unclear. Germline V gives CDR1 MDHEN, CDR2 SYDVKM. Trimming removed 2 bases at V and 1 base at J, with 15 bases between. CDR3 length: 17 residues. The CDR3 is CASSLDRFSSSNQPQHF. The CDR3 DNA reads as TGTGCCAGCAGTTTAGACCGATTTTCTTCAAGCAATCAGCCCCAGCATTTT. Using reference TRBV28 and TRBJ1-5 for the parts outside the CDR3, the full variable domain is DVKVTQSSRYLVKRTGEKVFLECVQDMDHENMFWYRQDPGLGLRLIYFSYDVKMKEKGDIPEGYSVSREKKERFSLILESASTNQTSMYLCASSLDRFSSSNQPQHFGDGTRLSIL.

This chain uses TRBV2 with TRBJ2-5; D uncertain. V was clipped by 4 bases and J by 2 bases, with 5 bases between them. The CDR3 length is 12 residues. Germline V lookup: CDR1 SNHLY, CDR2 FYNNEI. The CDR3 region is CASSANQETQYF. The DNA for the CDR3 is TGTGCCAGCAGTGCGAATCAAGAGACCCAGTACTTC. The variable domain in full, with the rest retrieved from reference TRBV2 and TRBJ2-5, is EPEVTQTPSHQVTQMGQEVILRCVPISNHLYFYWYRQILGQKVEFLVSFYNNEISEKSEIFDDQFSVERPDGSNFTLKIRSTKLEDSAMYFCASSANQETQYFGPGTRLLVL.

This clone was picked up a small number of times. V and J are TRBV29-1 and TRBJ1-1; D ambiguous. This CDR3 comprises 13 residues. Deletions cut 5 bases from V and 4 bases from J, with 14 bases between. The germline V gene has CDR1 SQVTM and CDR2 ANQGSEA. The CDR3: CSVKSQVPTEAFF. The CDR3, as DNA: TGCAGCGTTAAATCCCAGGTTCCCACTGAAGCTTTCTTT. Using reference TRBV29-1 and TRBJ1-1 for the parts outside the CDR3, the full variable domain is SAVISQKPSRDICQRGTSLTIQCQVDSQVTMMFWYRQQPGQSLTLIATANQGSEATYESGFVIDKFPISRPNLTFSTLTVSNMSPEDSSIYLCSVKSQVPTEAFFGQGTRLTVV.

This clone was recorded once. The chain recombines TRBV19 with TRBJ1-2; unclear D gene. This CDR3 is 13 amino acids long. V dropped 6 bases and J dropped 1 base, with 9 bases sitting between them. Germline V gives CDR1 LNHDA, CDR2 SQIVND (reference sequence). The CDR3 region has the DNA TGTGCCAGTAGCCCGGGTCTTAACTATGGCTACACCTTC. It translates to CASSPGLNYGYTF.

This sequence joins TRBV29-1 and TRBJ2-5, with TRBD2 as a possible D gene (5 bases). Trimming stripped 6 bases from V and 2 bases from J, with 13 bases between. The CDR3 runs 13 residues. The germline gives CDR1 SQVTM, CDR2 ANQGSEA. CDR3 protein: CSVEIRGQETQYF. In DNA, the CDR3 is TGCAGCGTGGAGATCCGGGGACAAGAGACCCAGTACTTC.

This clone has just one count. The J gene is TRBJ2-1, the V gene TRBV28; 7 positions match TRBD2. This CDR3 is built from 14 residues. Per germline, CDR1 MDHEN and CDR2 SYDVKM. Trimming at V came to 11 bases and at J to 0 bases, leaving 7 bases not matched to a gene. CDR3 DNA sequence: TGTGCCGCCTCGGGGGGAAGCTCCTACAATGAGCAGTTCTTC. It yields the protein CAASGGSSYNEQFF.

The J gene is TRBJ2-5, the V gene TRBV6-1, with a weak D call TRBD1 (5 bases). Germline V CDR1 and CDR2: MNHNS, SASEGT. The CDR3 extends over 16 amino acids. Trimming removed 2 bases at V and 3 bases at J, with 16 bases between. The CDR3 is CASSEWMAGIKETQYF. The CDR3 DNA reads TGTGCCAGCAGTGAATGGATGGCAGGGATTAAAGAGACCCAGTACTTC.

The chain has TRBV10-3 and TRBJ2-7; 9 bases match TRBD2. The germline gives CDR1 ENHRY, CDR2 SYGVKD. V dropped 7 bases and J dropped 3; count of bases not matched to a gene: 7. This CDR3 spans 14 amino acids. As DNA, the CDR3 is TGTGCCATCACCGCGCGGGGGGGCGGCTACGAGCAGTACTTC. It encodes CAITARGGGYEQYF.

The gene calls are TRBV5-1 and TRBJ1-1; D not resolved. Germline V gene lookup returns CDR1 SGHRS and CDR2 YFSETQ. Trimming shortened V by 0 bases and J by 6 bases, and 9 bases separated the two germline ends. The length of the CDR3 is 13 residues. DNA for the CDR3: TGCGCCAGCAGCTTGGAGGTAGCCTCTGAAGCTTTCTTT. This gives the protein CASSLEVASEAFF.

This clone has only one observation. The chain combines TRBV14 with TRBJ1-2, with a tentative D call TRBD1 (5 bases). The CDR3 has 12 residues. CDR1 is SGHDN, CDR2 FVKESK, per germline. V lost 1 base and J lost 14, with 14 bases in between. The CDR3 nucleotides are TGTGCCAGCAGCCAAGGTGTGGGGCTCCCTACCTTC. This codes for CASSQGVGLPTF.

The CDR3 sequence is CATSRGDGLNEKLFF. For the CDR3, the DNA is TGTGCCACCAGCAGAGGGGACGGACTTAATGAAAAACTGTTTTTT. J is TRBJ1-4 and V is TRBV15, with TRBD1 as a possible D gene (5 bases). Germline V gives CDR1 LNHNV, CDR2 YYDKDF (reference sequence). V lost 1 base and J lost 4, with 10 bases in between. The CDR3 loop spans 15 amino acids.

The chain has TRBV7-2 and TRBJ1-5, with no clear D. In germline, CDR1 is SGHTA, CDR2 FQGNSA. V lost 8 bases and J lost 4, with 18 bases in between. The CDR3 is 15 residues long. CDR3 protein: CASSYFMGGNQPQHF. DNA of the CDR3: TGTGCCAGCTCTTATTTTATGGGTGGGAATCAGCCCCAGCATTTT.

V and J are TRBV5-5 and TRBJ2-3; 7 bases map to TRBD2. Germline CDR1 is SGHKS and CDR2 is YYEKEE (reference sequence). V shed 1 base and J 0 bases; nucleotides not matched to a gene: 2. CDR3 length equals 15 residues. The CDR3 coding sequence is TGTGCCAGCAGCTTGAGCGGGGCCAGCACAGATACGCAGTATTTT. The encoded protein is CASSLSGASTDTQYF.